This TCR beta chain was sequenced in a study of glioma-infiltrating T cells. Overall study results and limits: CDR3 overlap between tissue and blood was very small.

This clonotype was found a few times. Its antigen is unknown. The iRepertoire nested amplicon-rescue multiplex PCR amplified TCR alpha and beta CDR3s from RNA. Input was 100-400 ng of tissue mRNA or PBMC total RNA. Each CDR3 protein gets one entry after TCRdb re-called the multiplex PCR reads with MiXCR. The sample includes over 70,000 distinct CDR3 sequences, about 25% of them seen just once. CDR1 is SGHTA and CDR2 is FQGNSA in the germline V gene. The CDR3 has 15 amino acids. V lost 3 bases, J lost 0 bases, and 9 bases lay in between. The sequenced sample was glioma tissue, nonneoplastic brain tissue, or PBMCs (not recorded which). This chain connects TRBV7-2 to TRBJ2-4; D gene unclear. This clonotype was sampled from a human donor with low-grade glioma or glioblastoma, undergoing nonglioma brain surgery, or in good health (not recorded which). The CDR3 coding sequence is TGTGCCAGCAGCTTTTCGTCGGGAGCCAAAAACATTCAGTACTTC. As protein: CASSFSSGAKNIQYF.